The 14 T cell receptor beta chains below were found in one sample sequenced in a study of regulatory T cells in long-lasting Graves disease. Construction of the TCR beta libraries employed iRepertoire HTBI primers in conjunction with Arm-PCR of CDR3 regions. Using its own MiXCR run on the multiplex PCR reads, TCRdb lists one record per CDR3 protein. The repertoire holds about 430,000 distinct CDR3 sequences, around a fifth seen once, with 14% in the top ten. Time point noted: persistent/refractory GD, antithyroid drugs over 5 years with positive TRAb. PBMCs provided the RNA from which the TCR library was made. Material: peripheral blood mononuclear cells (PBMCs), obtained when the disease was refractory, from a patient treated with antithyroid drugs. The receptors were sampled from a female donor with Graves disease.

The chain recombines TRBV5-1 with TRBJ2-3, with TRBD1 matching over 8 bases. The CDR3 has 14 residues. J gave up 1 base and V 4 bases, and 2 bases lay outside the gene matches. Germline CDR1 and CDR2: SGHRS and YFSETQ. CDR3 DNA: TGCGCCAGCAGCAAGGACAGGGGCACAGATACGCAGTATTTT. It yields the protein CASSKDRGTDTQYF.

Here the CDR3 DNA reads TGTGCCAGCAGTTTGGCGGTGCCACCACCAGCGAACACCGGGGAGCTGTTTTTT. Its translation is CASSLAVPPPANTGELFF. The genes are TRBV6-2 or TRBV6-3 and TRBJ2-2, with D unresolved. The CDR3 runs to 18 residues. The germline gives CDR1 MNHEY, CDR2 SVGEGT. Trimming stripped 4 bases from V and 0 bases from J, with 18 bases between.

The table lists this clonotype with many counts. The chain recombines TRBV28 with TRBJ2-7, with D unclear. Trimming left V 4 bases short and J 1 base short, with 8 bases between. Germline CDR1 MDHEN, CDR2 SYDVKM. The CDR3 spans 13 residues. Here the CDR3 DNA reads TGTGCCAGCAGTTGGGTCGAGTCCTACGAGCAGTACTTC. Translated, it gives CASSWVESYEQYF.

As regards this clonotype: Germline and junction disagree at one end, which may indicate a read error. The rearrangement links TRBV6-5 to TRBJ2-1; TRBD1 matches at 12 bases. This CDR3 has 14 amino acids. CDR1 is MNHEY, CDR2 SVGAGI, per germline. CDR3 sequence: CASGEGQGAYEQFF. CDR3 nucleotide sequence: TGCGCCAGCGGTGAGGGACAGGGGGCATATGAGCAGTTCTTC.

Ten or more counts support this clonotype. The rearrangement links TRBV2 to TRBJ2-7; 12 bases match TRBD2. V dropped 7 bases and J dropped 6; count of bases not matched to a gene: 4. The CDR3 runs 13 residues. Germline assignment: CDR1 SNHLY and CDR2 FYNNEI. The CDR3 spells CASIPGLAGEQYF. The CDR3 DNA follows: TGTGCCAGCATTCCGGGACTAGCGGGCGAGCAGTACTTC.

This clonotype was seen ten or more times. The chain has TRBV28 and TRBJ1-1; TRBD1 matches at 8 bases. Germline loops: CDR1 MDHEN, CDR2 SYDVKM. The CDR3 length is 14 residues. Trimming cost V 5 bases and J 2 bases; bases outside gene matches: 4. As DNA, the CDR3 is TGTGCCAGCAGTCCCACAGGGGGTAACACTGAAGCTTTCTTT. Protein: CASSPTGGNTEAFF. Drawing the rest from reference TRBV28 and TRBJ1-1, the complete variable domain is DVKVTQSSRYLVKRTGEKVFLECVQDMDHENMFWYRQDPGLGLRLIYFSYDVKMKEKGDIPEGYSVSREKKERFSLILESASTNQTSMYLCASSPTGGNTEAFFGQGTRLTVV.

The V and J genes are TRBV20-1 and TRBJ2-3, with no clear D. This CDR3 contains 14 residues. From germline, CDR1 is DFQATT and CDR2 SNEGSKA (reference sequence). V was clipped by 5 bases and J by 0 bases, with 12 bases between them. This CDR3 reads CSALAISSTDTQYF. CDR3 in DNA: TGCAGTGCTCTTGCGATATCTAGCACAGATACGCAGTATTTT.

This clonotype was recorded a few times. The rearrangement joins TRBV20-1 to TRBJ2-2, with no clear D. V was shortened by 0 bases and J by 0 bases, with 11 bases between the two germline ends. Germline CDR1 is DFQATT and CDR2 is SNEGSKA (reference sequence). This CDR3 spans 16 amino acids. The CDR3 coding sequence is TGCAGTGCTAGAGATTTCGGCTCCGCGAACACCGGGGAGCTGTTTTTT. Translated, it gives CSARDFGSANTGELFF.

The rearrangement links TRBV5-1 to TRBJ1-1; TRBD1 matches at 11 bases. V was pared by 3 bases and J by 4 bases, with 8 bases of the junction left unmatched. This CDR3 spans 16 amino acids. CDR1 SGHRS and CDR2 YFSETQ come from the germline V gene. The CDR3 spells CASSSRDRGAGTEAFF. The CDR3 nucleotides are TGCGCCAGCAGCTCCCGGGACAGGGGGGCCGGCACTGAAGCTTTCTTT.

This clonotype was found a few times. J is TRBJ2-2 and V is TRBV12-3 or TRBV12-4; D unclear. This CDR3 contains 16 residues. The germline V and J ends were trimmed by 3 bases and 2 bases, with 13 bases remaining between them. In DNA, the CDR3 is TGTGCCAGCAGTTTCTTGGCTAAAGATAACACCGGGGAGCTGTTTTTT. Amino acid sequence: CASSFLAKDNTGELFF.

This clonotype was seen many times. The J gene is TRBJ1-2, the V gene TRBV11-2; the D is unclear. The V end lost 0 bases, the J end lost 7 bases, and 9 bases lay between the germline ends. The germline V gene encodes CDR1 SGHAT and CDR2 FQNNGV. The CDR3 contains 13 residues. The CDR3 bases are TGTGCCAGCAGCTTAGATTGGAGGACTGGCTACACCTTC. The encoded protein is CASSLDWRTGYTF. Full variable domain (remainder filled in from reference TRBV11-2 and TRBJ1-2): EAGVAQSPRYKIIEKRQSVAFWCNPISGHATLYWYQQILGQGPKLLIQFQNNGVVDDSQLPKDRFSAERLKGVDSTLKIQPAKLEDSAVYLCASSLDWRTGYTFGSGTRLTVV.

This clonotype has just a few counts. This chain uses TRBV29-1 with TRBJ2-2; TRBD1 aligns across 8 bases. Trimming at V came to 7 bases and at J to 0 bases, leaving 7 bases not matched to a gene. In germline, CDR1 is SQVTM, CDR2 ANQGSEA. This CDR3 has 15 amino acids. CDR3 nucleotide sequence: TGCAGCGCTAAACAGGGGGTACCGAACACCGGGGAGCTGTTTTTT. This sequence encodes CSAKQGVPNTGELFF.

This clonotype was counted only a few times. The rearrangement links TRBV9 to TRBJ1-6; 9 nucleotides agree with TRBD1. Germline V gives CDR1 SGDLS, CDR2 YYNGEE. With 6 bases clipped from V and 7 bases from J, the junction kept 5 bases outside the gene matches. The CDR3 totals 14 residues. The CDR3 sequence: CASNPQGANSPLHF. The CDR3 coding sequence is TGTGCCAGCAACCCACAGGGGGCGAATTCACCCCTCCACTTT.

This clonotype was seen more than once but under ten times. This sequence joins TRBV15 and TRBJ2-1; a possible D gene is TRBD1 (6 bases). Per germline, CDR1 LNHNV and CDR2 YYDKDF (reference sequence). The V gene lost 0 bases and the J gene lost 8 bases, with 17 bases spanning the gap. This CDR3 comprises 16 residues. The CDR3 DNA is TGTGCCACCAGCAGAGACCAAAACGGACAGTACCATGAGCAGTTCTTC. As protein: CATSRDQNGQYHEQFF.